The clone carrying this T cell receptor (beta chain) was recorded once. The CDR3 runs to 12 residues. Germline CDR1 GTSNPN, CDR2 SVGIG (reference sequence). V was shortened by 2 bases and J by 8 bases, with 12 bases between the two germline ends. This specimen comes from a study of blood T cell repertoires in COVID-19. Study as a whole: Donors in the United States, Italy and Spain gave samples during acute or convalescent COVID-19. T cells, B-cell-depleted T cells, or PBMCs supplied cDNA or gDNA.

Participants were placed into cohorts based on the clinical history they reported. Cohort 3 recovery required two negative PCRs, clearance, or symptom resolution. Libraries were prepared by immunoSEQ multiplex PCR; TCRdb keeps only in-frame clonotypes and omits some of them. The data show about 170,000 clones, about 84% seen once. The chain is built from TRBV30 and TRBJ1-2, with D hard to call. This sequence originates from a man aged 50 to 59 who had recovered from COVID-19. Sequenced: PBMCs or T cells enriched from blood (not recorded which). The CDR3 spells CAWSQSPYGYTF. The CDR3 DNA follows: TGTGCCTGGAGTCAAAGCCCTTACGGCTACACCTTC.